The T cell receptor beta chain under discussion was sequenced for a study of T cell responses to AZD1222 COVID-19 vaccine. Trimming pared 4 bases from V and 0 bases from J, leaving 11 bases between. The CDR3 covers 14 residues. The V gene's germline CDR1 is SGHRS and CDR2 YFSETQ. Sequencing was performed with immunoSEQ multiplex PCR; in TCRdb, only in-frame clones are kept and a portion is missing. The table records some 150,000 clones, 80% to 90% of them present only once. This receptor was obtained from an adult in good health. The chain carries TRBV5-1 and TRBJ2-7; tentatively, D is TRBD2 (6 bases). The sequencing used peripheral blood, collected on day 0 of AZD1222 vaccination. CDR3 coding DNA: TGCGCCAGCAGCCCCCGGGAGAGCTCCTACGAGCAGTACTTC. This sequence encodes CASSPRESSYEQYF.